Each of the 11 T cell receptor beta chains below was sequenced from the same sample in a study of blood T cell repertoires in COVID-19. Assay used: immunoSEQ multiplex PCR; TCRdb lists only in-frame clones, some missing. The data contain about 130,000 clones, under 90% of them singletons. Sequencing used PBMCs or T cells enriched from blood (not recorded which). The receptors shown here come from a man between 35 and 55 years old with acute COVID-19.

The J gene is TRBJ1-2, the V gene TRBV6-5; D ambiguous. This CDR3 is 13 amino acids long. The ends were cut back, 4 bases at V and 2 bases at J, with 8 bases in the middle. CDR1 and CDR2 (germline): MNHEY, SVGAGI. The CDR3 DNA sequence: TGTGCCAGCAGTTTAACTTCGAACTATGGCTACACCTTC. It is translated as CASSLTSNYGYTF.

The chain carries TRBV6-5 and TRBJ2-4, with 8 bases that match TRBD2. The V and J ends lost 6 bases and 3 bases, in that order; junction bases with no gene match: 7. Germline CDR1 reads MNHEY; CDR2 reads SVGAGI. The CDR3 loop spans 15 amino acids. The chain's CDR3 is CASSPSGSGKNIQYF. The CDR3, as DNA: TGTGCCAGCAGCCCCAGCGGGAGTGGCAAAAACATTCAGTACTTC.

CDR3 in amino acids: CASSSWTGNTGELFF. In DNA form, the CDR3 reads TGTGCCAGCAGCTCCTGGACAGGGAACACCGGGGAGCTGTTTTTT. The chain couples TRBV7-3 to TRBJ2-2, with TRBD1 matching over 7 bases. This CDR3 spans 15 amino acids. The trim removed 4 bases at V and 1 base at J, leaving 3 bases unmatched. Germline V lookup: CDR1 SGHTA, CDR2 FQGTGA.

V and J are TRBV18 and TRBJ1-1, with a possible D match to TRBD1 (6 bases). Trimming removed 3 bases from V and 2 bases from J, with 16 bases in between. The CDR3 is 16 residues long. Germline V gene sequence: CDR1 KGHSH, CDR2 LQKENI. The CDR3 region is CASSPSLSGGNTEAFF. The CDR3 DNA follows: TGTGCCAGCTCACCCAGTCTTTCGGGGGGCAACACTGAAGCTTTCTTT.

The chain couples TRBV28 to TRBJ1-1; D is possibly TRBD1 (5 bases). This CDR3 has 14 amino acids. Germline V gene lookup returns CDR1 MDHEN and CDR2 SYDVKM. V was trimmed by 8 bases and J by 6 bases, leaving 19 bases between them. Written as DNA, the CDR3 is TGTGCCAGCTTCGGGGGGTTAAAGGACCCTGAAGCTTTCTTT. Translating gives CASFGGLKDPEAFF. The variable domain in full, with the rest retrieved from reference TRBV28 and TRBJ1-1, is DVKVTQSSRYLVKRTGEKVFLECVQDMDHENMFWYRQDPGLGLRLIYFSYDVKMKEKGDIPEGYSVSREKKERFSLILESASTNQTSMYLCASFGGLKDPEAFFGQGTRLTVV.

This clone has just a few counts. The chain recombines TRBV7-8 with TRBJ2-5; 9 bases are shared with TRBD1. V lost 10 bases to trimming and J lost 7 bases; unmatched junction nucleotides: 13. CDR3 length equals 14 residues. Germline values: CDR1 SGHVS, CDR2 FQNEAQ. CDR3 nucleotide sequence: TGTGCCACCTTAAACCGGGACAGGGATTTGACCCAGTACTTC. It specifies CATLNRDRDLTQYF.

CDR3 sequence (DNA): TGCGCCAGCAGTAGAGCGGGAGGCACAGATACGCAGTATTTT. This encodes CASSRAGGTDTQYF. This sequence joins TRBV5-1 and TRBJ2-3; 8 nucleotides align to TRBD2. Germline V gene sequence: CDR1 SGHRS, CDR2 YFSETQ. V lost 5 bases, J lost 1 base, and 3 bases stayed unmatched. The CDR3 length is 14 residues.

The V call is TRBV18, the J call TRBJ1-2, with 7 bases matching TRBD1. The V gene's germline CDR1 is KGHSH and CDR2 LQKENI. This CDR3 is built from 15 residues. Trimming cost V 3 bases and J 5 bases; bases outside gene matches: 9. CDR3 amino acids: CASSPPGQQGYGYTF. The CDR3 bases are TGTGCCAGCTCACCGCCGGGACAACAGGGGTATGGCTACACCTTC.

The rearrangement links TRBV19 to TRBJ1-5; TRBD1 might be the D (5 bases). Germline CDR1 and CDR2: LNHDA and SQIVND (reference sequence). Trimming cost V 10 bases and J 5 bases, with 18 bases left between them. CDR3 length: 14 amino acids. CDR3 sequence (DNA): TGTGCCACCCCCGTACTCCACAGGCATCAGCCCCAGCATTTT. Amino acid sequence: CATPVLHRHQPQHF.

The V gene is TRBV19, the J gene TRBJ2-3; a possible D gene is TRBD2 (6 bases). Germline CDR1 and CDR2: LNHDA and SQIVND (reference sequence). Trimming shortened V by 2 bases and J by 6 bases, and 18 bases separated the two germline ends. The CDR3 length is 16 residues. In nucleotides, the CDR3 is TGTGCCAGTAGTATAAAGACTGGAGGGGTAGGGGATACGCAGTATTTT. Its protein product is CASSIKTGGVGDTQYF. Complete variable domain (other parts from reference TRBV19 and TRBJ2-3): DGGITQSPKYLFRKEGQNVTLSCEQNLNHDAMYWYRQDPGQGLRLIYYSQIVNDFQKGDIAEGYSVSREKKESFPLTVTSAQKNPTAFYLCASSIKTGGVGDTQYFGPGTRLTVL.

This sequence joins TRBV3-1 (or the pseudogene TRBV3-2) and TRBJ2-2; D remains unclear. The CDR3 is 12 amino acids. Deletions cut 4 bases from V and 5 bases from J, with 5 bases between. Per the germline V gene, CDR1 is LGHDT and CDR2 is YNNKEL (reference sequence). CDR3 sequence: CASSPGTGELFF. In nucleotides, the CDR3 is TGTGCCAGCAGCCCCGGGACCGGGGAGCTGTTTTTT.